This T cell receptor (beta chain) was documented in a study of regulatory T cells in long-lasting Graves disease. Study-wide points: Persistent Graves' patients showed less TCR diversity than newly diagnosed patients showed.

Construction of the TCR beta libraries employed iRepertoire HTBI primers in conjunction with Arm-PCR of CDR3 regions. TCRdb reanalysed the multiplex PCR reads using MiXCR and keeps one entry per CDR3 protein. The data hold some 490,000 distinct CDR3 sequences, with more than 10% observed a single time. Time point in this sample: newly diagnosed GD, antithyroid drugs for less than 3 months. Construction of the TCR library relied on RNA isolated from PBMCs. By American Thyroid Association guidelines, Graves' disease was diagnosed in the cohort. This clonotype was found many times. Its antigen is unknown. From germline, CDR1 is SGHAT and CDR2 FQNNGV. This CDR3 is built from 16 residues. Trimming removed 5 bases from V and 4 bases from J; junction bases left unmatched: 2. A further study also used this sample, focusing on T cells in Graves' hyperthyroidism and ophthalmopathy. From that report: The TCR CDR3 was amplified in a first-round RT-PCR using the HTBI primer set.

The V and J genes are TRBV11-2 and TRBJ2-2; 15 bases map to TRBD2. This receptor was identified in a woman in her twenties or thirties with Graves disease. The sequences come from peripheral blood mononuclear cells (PBMCs), collected at new diagnosis, from a patient treated with antithyroid drugs. The DNA of the CDR3 is TGTGCCAGCAGCGGGGGACTAGCGGGAGGCACCGGGGAGCTGTTTTTT. Protein product: CASSGGLAGGTGELFF.